Listed here are 21 T cell receptor beta chains from one sample, sequenced in a study of blood T cell repertoires in COVID-19. The repertoire was sequenced with immunoSEQ multiplex PCR; TCRdb's copy has only in-frame clones and lacks some. Of about 140,000 clones listed, more than 65% were seen once; the top ten hold roughly a tenth. The specimen sequenced was peripheral blood. The receptors here all came from a man between 60 and 75 years old with active or convalescent COVID-19.

This rearrangement joins TRBV27 to TRBJ1-1; 9 bases fit TRBD1. Unmatched junction bases numbered 4, after V lost 6 bases and J lost 8 bases. The CDR3 is made up of 12 amino acids. Germline V gene sequence: CDR1 MNHEY, CDR2 SMNVEV (reference sequence). This CDR3 is CASSIGQGEAFF. CDR3 nucleotides: TGTGCCAGCAGCATCGGACAGGGGGAAGCTTTCTTT.

Only one count was recorded for this clone. This sequence joins TRBV7-9 and TRBJ1-4; a possible D gene is TRBD1 (6 bases). CDR3 size: 15 residues. The V gene lost 1 base and the J gene lost 6 bases, with 12 bases spanning the gap. Germline assignment: CDR1 SEHNR and CDR2 FQNEAQ (reference sequence). As DNA, the CDR3 is TGTGCCAGCAGCTTAGACCAGGGGCTGGATGAAAAACTGTTTTTT. It yields the protein CASSLDQGLDEKLFF.

The rearrangement links TRBV5-1 to TRBJ1-5; D may be TRBD1 (6 bases). The CDR3 runs to 14 residues. CDR1 is SGHRS, CDR2 YFSETQ, per germline. V dropped 5 bases and J dropped 7 bases, with 16 bases sitting between them. The CDR3 spells CASRMGGGRQPQHF. In DNA, the CDR3 is TGCGCCAGCAGGATGGGGGGCGGGAGGCAGCCCCAGCATTTT.

In its sample, this clone was seen a few times. The rearrangement uses TRBV4-1 and TRBJ1-2; D is undetermined. V dropped 2 bases and J dropped 5 bases, with 27 bases sitting between them. The V gene's germline CDR1 is MGHRA and CDR2 YSYEKL. The CDR3 is made up of 19 amino acids. In DNA form, the CDR3 reads TGCGCCAGCAGCCAACCATCCTCGGGGAGGTCTAACCCGTCTTATGGCTACACCTTC. Protein: CASSQPSSGRSNPSYGYTF.

The chain carries TRBV30 and TRBJ1-6; 7 nucleotides agree with TRBD1. J was trimmed by 7 bases and V by 5 bases; bases with no gene match: 5. The CDR3 is made up of 13 amino acids. The V gene's germline CDR1 is GTSNPN and CDR2 SVGIG (reference sequence). The CDR3 loop is CAWGGQSNSPLHF. CDR3 bases: TGTGCCTGGGGGGGACAGTCGAATTCACCCCTCCACTTT.

This clone has only a few counts. The CDR3 nucleotides are TGTGCCAGCAGCCTTACAGCGGGGACTGAAGCTTTCTTT. Protein product: CASSLTAGTEAFF. The chain is built from TRBV5-5 and TRBJ1-1; D unresolved. Per germline, CDR1 SGHKS and CDR2 YYEKEE (reference sequence). The CDR3 covers 13 residues. Trimming left V 4 bases short and J 5 bases short, with 12 bases between.

The genes are TRBV24-1 and TRBJ1-6; D is possibly TRBD1 (6 bases). Germline values: CDR1 KGHDR, CDR2 SFDVKD. This CDR3 has 16 amino acids. The ends were cut back, 7 bases at V and 6 bases at J, with 18 bases in the middle. The CDR3 nucleotides read TGTGCCACCAGGGATCTGGGGACACAGACTAATTCACCCCTCCACTTT. The encoded protein is CATRDLGTQTNSPLHF.

This chain joins TRBV7-2 and TRBJ1-1, with D unclear. Germline V CDR1 and CDR2: SGHTA, FQGNSA. CDR3 length equals 14 residues. V lost 5 bases to trimming and J lost 7 bases, with 17 bases between them. The CDR3 nucleotides read TGTGCCAGCAGCCAACCCCGGGGAGGGAATGAAGCTTTCTTT. Its protein is CASSQPRGGNEAFF.

The J gene is TRBJ1-2, the V gene TRBV20-1; possibly TRBD1 for D (5 bases). This CDR3 spans 11 amino acids. V was trimmed by 6 bases and J by 8 bases, leaving 13 bases between them. CDR1 and CDR2 (germline): DFQATT, SNEGSKA (reference sequence). CDR3 amino acids: CSARQGHGYTF. The CDR3 DNA reads as TGCAGTGCGCGGCAGGGCCACGGCTACACCTTC.

The gene calls are TRBV7-2 and TRBJ2-1, with a tentative D call TRBD2 (7 bases). Germline V gene data show CDR1 as SGHTA and CDR2 as FQGNSA. This CDR3 region has 13 residues. The V end was cut by 5 bases, the J end by 7 bases, with 12 bases between. As DNA, the CDR3 is TGTGCCAGCAGCCTGGGGGGGCGAAATGAGCAGTTCTTC. This translates into CASSLGGRNEQFF.

The rearrangement uses TRBV2 and TRBJ2-3, with D possibly being TRBD1 (6 bases). The germline CDR1 and CDR2 sequences are SNHLY and FYNNEI. The CDR3 is made up of 17 amino acids. The V end lost 6 bases, the J end lost 6 bases, and 25 bases lay between the germline ends. This CDR3 reads CASRGDTLPYLRDTQYF. Here the CDR3 DNA reads TGTGCCAGCAGAGGGGACACTTTACCTTACCTGCGGGATACGCAGTATTTT.

The chain recombines TRBV7-9 with TRBJ1-1; D not resolved. The germline V gene encodes CDR1 SEHNR and CDR2 FQNEAQ (reference sequence). The CDR3 has 15 residues. With 7 bases removed from V and 1 base from J, the gap between germline ends came to 16 bases. The CDR3 DNA reads TGTGCCAGCATATCGTCCGCGCAACCGAACACTGAAGCTTTCTTT. This gives the protein CASISSAQPNTEAFF.

This chain uses TRBV14 with TRBJ2-3, with 7 bases that match TRBD2. The CDR3 has 15 amino acids. Germline V gene lookup returns CDR1 SGHDN and CDR2 FVKESK. The ends lost 5 bases at V and 2 bases at J; junction bases unmatched: 7. The CDR3 reads CASSGAGRATDTQYF. In DNA form, the CDR3 reads TGTGCCAGCAGCGGAGCGGGGCGAGCCACAGATACGCAGTATTTT.

The V and J genes are TRBV5-6 and TRBJ2-7; 8 positions match TRBD1. The V and J ends lost 1 base and 7 bases, in that order; junction bases with no gene match: 10. The CDR3 totals 15 residues. In germline, CDR1 is SGHDT, CDR2 YYEEEE. The CDR3 nucleotides are TGTGCCAGCAGCTTGACCAGCAGGGGGCTGTGGGAGCAGTACTTC. It specifies CASSLTSRGLWEQYF.

The chain carries TRBV25-1 and TRBJ2-1; perhaps TRBD2 as D (6 bases). CDR1 MGHDK and CDR2 SYGVNS come from the germline V gene. This CDR3 spans 16 amino acids. The ends were cut back, 2 bases at V and 8 bases at J, with 19 bases in the middle. The DNA of the CDR3 is TGTGCCAGCAGTGAACGGGACTTCCCAGGCCCCCATGAGCAGTTCTTC. This codes for CASSERDFPGPHEQFF.

The chain employs TRBV19 and TRBJ2-7, with a weak D call TRBD2 (7 bases). Germline CDR1 reads LNHDA; CDR2 reads SQIVND (reference sequence). With 6 bases removed from V and 5 bases from J, the gap between germline ends came to 17 bases. This CDR3 region has 14 residues. This CDR3 reads CASRSGGVDHEQYF. The CDR3 DNA follows: TGTGCCAGTAGGTCGGGGGGCGTTGACCACGAGCAGTACTTC.

V is TRBV5-4 and J is TRBJ2-5; possible D gene TRBD1, 6 bases. This CDR3 is built from 16 residues. Germline assignment: CDR1 SGHNT and CDR2 YYREEE (reference sequence). V was trimmed by 3 bases and J by 4 bases, leaving 19 bases between them. The CDR3: CASSSAVVGGAETQYF. CDR3 DNA: TGTGCCAGCAGCTCCGCGGTAGTTGGGGGCGCAGAGACCCAGTACTTC.

The gene calls are TRBV2 and TRBJ2-7, with D perhaps matching TRBD2 (6 bases). Germline lookup yields CDR1 SNHLY and CDR2 FYNNEI. Trimming took 3 bases from V and 6 from J, leaving 15 bases between them. This CDR3 is built from 14 residues. The CDR3 here is CASSERAGWGEQYF. In DNA, the CDR3 is TGTGCCAGCAGTGAGCGAGCGGGCTGGGGCGAGCAGTACTTC.

This chain uses TRBV4-3 with TRBJ2-3, with TRBD2 matching 8 bases. The CDR3 runs to 19 residues. V lost 0 bases, J lost 0 bases, and 11 bases stayed unmatched. Germline lookup yields CDR1 LGHNA and CDR2 YSLEER. The CDR3 loop is CASSQEGSLSGGSTDTQYF. The CDR3, as DNA: TGCGCCAGCAGCCAAGAGGGATCTCTGAGCGGGGGCAGCACAGATACGCAGTATTTT.

The genes are TRBV9 and TRBJ1-3; 8 nucleotides line up with TRBD1. In germline, CDR1 is SGDLS, CDR2 YYNGEE. This CDR3 comprises 14 residues. The V and J ends lost 3 bases and 4 bases, in that order; junction bases with no gene match: 3. The CDR3 bases are TGTGCCAGCAGCGCAGACAGGGGCGGAAACACCATATATTTT. Its translation is CASSADRGGNTIYF.

The V call is TRBV7-9, the J call TRBJ1-1; the D gene is possibly TRBD1 (6 bases). CDR3 size: 14 residues. Trimming took off 5 bases at V and 4 bases at J, with 14 bases between the two ends. CDR1 is SEHNR, CDR2 FQNEAQ, per germline (reference sequence). For the CDR3, the DNA is TGTGCCAGCAGCCCTCTACAGGGCAGCACTGAAGCTTTCTTT. This translates into CASSPLQGSTEAFF.